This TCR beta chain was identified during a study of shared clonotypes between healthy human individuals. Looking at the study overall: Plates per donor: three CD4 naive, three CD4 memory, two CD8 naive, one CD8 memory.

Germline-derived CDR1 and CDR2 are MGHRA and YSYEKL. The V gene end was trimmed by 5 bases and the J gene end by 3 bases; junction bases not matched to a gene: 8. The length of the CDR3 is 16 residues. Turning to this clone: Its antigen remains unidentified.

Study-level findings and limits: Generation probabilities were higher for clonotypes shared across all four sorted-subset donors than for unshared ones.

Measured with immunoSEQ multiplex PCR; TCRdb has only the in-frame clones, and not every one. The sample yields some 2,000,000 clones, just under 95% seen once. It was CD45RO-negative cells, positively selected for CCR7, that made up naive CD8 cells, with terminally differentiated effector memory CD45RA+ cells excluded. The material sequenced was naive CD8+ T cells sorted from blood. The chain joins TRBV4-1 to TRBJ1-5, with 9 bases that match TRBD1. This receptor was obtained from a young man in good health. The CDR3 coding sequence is TGCGCCAGCAGCTTTAGGACAGGGGCGTACAATCAGCCCCAGCATTTT. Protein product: CASSFRTGAYNQPQHF.